What follows describes a single T cell receptor beta chain. Its antigen is unknown. This record belongs to a study of T cell responses to AZD1222 COVID-19 vaccine. General study results and limits: Receipt of two AZD1222 doses was followed by a rise in Spike-specific TCR breadth and depth. A mostly white British donor set with more females was recruited, and clonal diversity was possibly underestimated. Baseline serostatus was positive in only a handful of AZD1222 recipients. Epitopes outside B.1.351 and B.1.1.7 mutated regions reportedly drew nearly half of spike TCRs.

The V and J ends lost 1 base and 2 bases respectively, with 6 bases between them. This CDR3 has 14 amino acids. Germline V gene sequence: CDR1 MDHEN, CDR2 SYDVKM. This table comes from immunoSEQ multiplex PCR, and its TCRdb copy is limited to in-frame clones, with some not included. The data show about 140,000 clones, over 85% seen once. The receptor was derived from an adult in good health. The V call is TRBV28, the J call TRBJ1-3; D not certain. The material was peripheral blood, obtained on day 0 of AZD1222 vaccination. This chain's CDR3 is CASSLSTAGNTIYF. The DNA of the CDR3 is TGTGCCAGCAGTTTATCGACGGCTGGAAACACCATATATTTT.